This passage covers 5 T cell receptor beta chains from one sample sequenced in a study of T cell responses to AZD1222 COVID-19 vaccine. Sequenced by immunoSEQ multiplex PCR; TCRdb stores in-frame clones only, minus some. The repertoire holds under 150,000 clones, with 85% to 95% as singletons. This specimen consisted of peripheral blood, obtained on day 0 of AZD1222 vaccination. Every receptor here comes from an adult in good health.

The V call is TRBV5-4, the J call TRBJ1-4; D perhaps matches TRBD1 (6 bases). This CDR3 is built from 17 residues. Germline loops: CDR1 SGHNT, CDR2 YYREEE (reference sequence). V shed 2 bases and J shed 5 bases, with 19 bases lying between them. The CDR3: CASSLQQGRRGNEKLFF. DNA for the CDR3: TGTGCCAGCAGCTTACAACAGGGTCGGAGGGGCAATGAAAAACTGTTTTTT.

The DNA for the CDR3 is TGCAGTGCGGGGCAACCACACAATGAGCAGTTCTTC. Translated: CSAGQPHNEQFF. The V gene is TRBV29-1, the J gene TRBJ2-1; D is possibly TRBD2 (6 bases). From germline, CDR1 is SQVTM and CDR2 ANQGSEA. CDR3 length equals 12 residues.

This chain joins TRBV18 and TRBJ1-1; 8 bases are a match to TRBD1. The CDR3 totals 15 residues. Per the germline V gene, CDR1 is KGHSH and CDR2 is LQKENI. With 4 bases clipped from V and 4 bases from J, the junction kept 8 bases outside the gene matches. The CDR3 region has the DNA TGTGCCAGCTCACTGAGGACAGGGTACGGCACTGAAGCTTTCTTT. It translates to CASSLRTGYGTEAFF.

The genes are TRBV19 and TRBJ1-1; D remains ambiguous. Germline CDR1 reads LNHDA; CDR2 reads SQIVND (reference sequence). The length of the CDR3 is 12 residues. Trimming stripped 6 bases from V and 7 bases from J, with 12 bases between. CDR3 region: CASRGREGEAFF. The DNA of the CDR3 is TGTGCCAGTAGGGGAAGGGAGGGTGAAGCTTTCTTT.

CDR3 coding DNA: TGCGCCAGCAGCTTAGGGATCTCCTACGAGCAGTACTTC. It yields the protein CASSLGISYEQYF. The chain is built from TRBV5-1 and TRBJ2-7; D is unresolved. V was shortened by 2 bases and J by 0 bases, with 6 bases between the two germline ends. Germline CDR1 is SGHRS and CDR2 is YFSETQ. CDR3 length equals 13 residues.